This T cell receptor beta chain stems from a study of blood T cell repertoires in COVID-19 (dated by TCRdb to the early 2020s). Notes on the research overall: Collaborator samples came from the United States, Italy and Spain and covered acute and convalescent phases of COVID-19. The material from the prospective study consisted of cDNA or gDNA derived from T cells, B-cell-depleted T cells, or PBMCs. The dataset comprised deeply sampled blood TCRbeta repertoires from subjects exposed to, actively infected with, or recovered from COVID-19. The repertoires were made available in a free public database intended to serve as a resource for research on the immune response to SARS-CoV-2. The samples were drawn from two sources: the first 160 participants of the ongoing ImmuneRACE study, and 1,254 subjects contributed by 6 global collaborators. Sample metadata almost always included a de-identified subject ID, COVID-19 status, age in years and sex. HLA class I and class II types, where available, came from metadata supplied by the sample provider rather than from assay-based typing. Summary of the overall study and its limitations: Clinical and demographic metadata were provided uncurated, with the amount varying by source and participant.

Of note for this clone: No antigen is known for it. No clone much larger than this one lies a single base away; base qualities are absent.

Collaborating institutions collected whole blood in K2EDTA tubes following their own protocols. For TCRbeta analysis, collaborators shipped samples in one of three forms: frozen whole blood, isolated PBMCs, or DNA extracted from either of those sample types. V is pruned by 5 bases and J by 1 base, leaving 5 bases of the junction without a gene match. The germline V gene (reference sequence) sets CDR1 to LNHDA and CDR2 to SQIVND. The cysteine opens and the phenylalanine closes a CDR3 of 15 amino acids. This entry keeps only the CDR3 DNA: 45 bases, framed from base 1. The immunoSEQ Assay, a bias-controlled multiplex PCR, was used to amplify TCRbeta CDR3 regions from genomic DNA. In the authors' own workflow: The number of nucleated cells in each sample was estimated by amplification of reference gene primers within the assay. Sequence reads were collapsed and filtered to measure the absolute abundance of every unique TCRbeta CDR3 rearrangement. For each sample, productive Simpson clonality was calculated as the square root of Simpson's diversity index across productive rearrangements. TCRdb re-hosts the immuneACCESS table, in-frame sequences only. Its copies lack some clones; in the studies checked, an unresolved V gene accounts for under half of them, and the cause for the rest is not known. That table is the source of V, J and clone size, and D and trimming were worked out from the DNA. The sample profile shows approximately 100,000 clones; 89% of them were found once. Less than 6.5% of the sample comes from the top ten.

This chain is built from TRBV19 and TRBJ2-4, with TRBD2 identical over 7 junction bases. The sequencing input was peripheral blood. This clonotype was obtained from an elderly woman with active COVID-19. The base sequence is TGTGCCAGTAGTTTGAGCGGGACGGCCAAAAACATTCAGTACTTC. It codes for CASSLSGTAKNIQYF.